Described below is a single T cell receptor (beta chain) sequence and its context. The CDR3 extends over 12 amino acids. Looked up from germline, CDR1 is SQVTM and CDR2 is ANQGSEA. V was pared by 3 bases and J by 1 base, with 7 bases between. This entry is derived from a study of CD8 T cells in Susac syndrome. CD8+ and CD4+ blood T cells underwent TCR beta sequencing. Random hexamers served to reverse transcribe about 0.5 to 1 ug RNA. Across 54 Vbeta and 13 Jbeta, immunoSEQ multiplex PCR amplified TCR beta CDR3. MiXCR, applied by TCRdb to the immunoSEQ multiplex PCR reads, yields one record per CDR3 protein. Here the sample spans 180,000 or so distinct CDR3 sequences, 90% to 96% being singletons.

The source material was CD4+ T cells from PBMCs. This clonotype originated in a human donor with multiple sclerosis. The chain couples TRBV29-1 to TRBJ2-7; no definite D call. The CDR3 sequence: CSVEAASYEQYF. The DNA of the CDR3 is TGCAGCGTTGAGGCCGCGTCCTACGAGCAGTACTTC.